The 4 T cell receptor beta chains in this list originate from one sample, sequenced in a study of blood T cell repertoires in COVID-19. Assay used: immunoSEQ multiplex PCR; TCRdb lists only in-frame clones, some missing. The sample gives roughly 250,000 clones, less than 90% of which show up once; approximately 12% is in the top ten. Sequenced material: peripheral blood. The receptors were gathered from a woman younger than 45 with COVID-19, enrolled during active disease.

CDR3 region: CASSYDSYGYTF. CDR3 sequence (DNA): TGTGCCAGCAGTTATGACAGCTATGGCTACACCTTC. This rearrangement joins TRBV2 to TRBJ1-2; maybe TRBD1 (5 bases). Trimming removed 5 bases at V and 4 bases at J, with 8 bases between. This CDR3 is built from 12 residues. Germline CDR1 is SNHLY and CDR2 is FYNNEI.

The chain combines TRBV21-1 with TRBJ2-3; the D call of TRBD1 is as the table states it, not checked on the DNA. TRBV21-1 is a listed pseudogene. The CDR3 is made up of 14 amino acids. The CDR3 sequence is CASRVFGDKDTQYF. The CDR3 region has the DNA TGTGCCAGCAGGGTATTTGGGGACAAGGATACGCAGTATTTT.

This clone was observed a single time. The chain's CDR3 is CASSLERSNTEAFF. The CDR3 DNA reads TGCGCCAGCAGCTTGGAACGGAGTAACACTGAAGCTTTCTTT. J is TRBJ1-1 and V is TRBV5-1; D remains ambiguous. Germline-derived CDR1 and CDR2 are SGHRS and YFSETQ. Between the trimmed V and J ends, which lost 0 bases and 2 bases, there was a span of 8 bases. The CDR3 has 14 residues.

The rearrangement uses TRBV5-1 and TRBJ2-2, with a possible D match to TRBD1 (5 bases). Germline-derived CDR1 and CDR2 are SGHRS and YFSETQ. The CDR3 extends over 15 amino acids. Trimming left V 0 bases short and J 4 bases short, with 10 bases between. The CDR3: CASSLGQLFTGELFF. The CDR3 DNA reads TGCGCCAGCAGCTTGGGACAGCTGTTCACCGGGGAGCTGTTTTTT.